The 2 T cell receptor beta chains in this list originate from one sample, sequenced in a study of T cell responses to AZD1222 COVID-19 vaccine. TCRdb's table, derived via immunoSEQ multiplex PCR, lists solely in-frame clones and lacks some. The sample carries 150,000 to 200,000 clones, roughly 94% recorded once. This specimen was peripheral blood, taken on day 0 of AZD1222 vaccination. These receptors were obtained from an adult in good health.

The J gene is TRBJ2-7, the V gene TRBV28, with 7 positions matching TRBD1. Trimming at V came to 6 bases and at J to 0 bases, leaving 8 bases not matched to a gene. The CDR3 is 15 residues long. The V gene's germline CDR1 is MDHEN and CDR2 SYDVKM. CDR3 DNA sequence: TGTGCCAGCAGCCGGTTGACAGGGAACTCCTACGAGCAGTACTTC. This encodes CASSRLTGNSYEQYF.

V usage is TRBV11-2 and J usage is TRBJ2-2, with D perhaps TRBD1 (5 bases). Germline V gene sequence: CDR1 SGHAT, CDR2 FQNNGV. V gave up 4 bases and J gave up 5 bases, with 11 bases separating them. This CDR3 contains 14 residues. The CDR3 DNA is TGTGCCAGCAGCTCTATCGCAGGGACCGGGGAGCTGTTTTTT. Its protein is CASSSIAGTGELFF.